A selection of T cell receptor beta chains follows, all from one sample in a study of cytomegalovirus exposure and HLA in healthy donors. Assay used: immunoSEQ multiplex PCR; TCRdb lists only in-frame clones, some missing. The data contain around 150,000 clones, over 60% of them seen just once; the ten biggest clones take up approximately 1.8%. Source material: PBMCs. These receptors were collected from a man aged 40-49 years in good health and CMV-seronegative. The conserved cysteine and the conserved F or W are not part of the CDR3 here. Size is omitted from some rows. Given values are once, few, many or a class for expanded clones.

CDR3: SVNRETNTGELF
J: TRBJ2-2
V: TRBV29-1
size: -

CDR3: ATHSGRNGGELF
J: TRBJ2-2
V: TRBV6-5
size: -

CDR3: ASSLAPGGVSETQY
J: TRBJ2-5
V: TRBV7-6
size: -

CDR3: ASSTDRGSGEAF
J: TRBJ1-1
V: TRBV28
size: -

CDR3: ASSLRGRSAEAF
J: TRBJ1-1
V: TRBV28
size: once

CDR3: ASSQPSVALSGTENTEAF
J: TRBJ1-1
V: TRBV4-3
size: -

CDR3: ASSEALQTSGTAEY
J: TRBJ2-3
V: TRBV2
size: -

CDR3: ASSVSYEQY
J: -
V: TRBV7-2
size: -

CDR3: ASSPREFGYT
J: TRBJ1-2
V: TRBV18
size: few

CDR3: ASSIMGTVEETQY
J: TRBJ2-5
V: TRBV19
size: once

CDR3: ASSPGLGTSGGPQPGGTQY
J: TRBJ2-5
V: TRBV7-3
size: -

CDR3: ASSPGDGDYGYT
J: TRBJ1-2
V: TRBV4-1
size: -

CDR3: ASRDRRYTGELF
J: TRBJ2-2
V: TRBV10-2
size: once

CDR3: ASSLGASGSSYEQY
J: TRBJ2-7
V: TRBV4-3
size: -

CDR3: ASSGRGAPYGRTDTQY
J: TRBJ2-3
V: TRBV9
size: -

CDR3: ASSSDSGGPRLRYEQY
J: TRBJ2-7
V: TRBV5-5
size: -

CDR3: ASNLRGPYEQY
J: TRBJ2-7
V: TRBV2
size: -

CDR3: ASSMVGGGTGELF
J: TRBJ2-2
V: TRBV6-4
size: -

CDR3: ASKPGQGAGPYNEQF
J: TRBJ2-1
V: TRBV27
size: -

CDR3: AWSPTGEQF
J: TRBJ2-1
V: TRBV30
size: -

CDR3: ASRRDNQPQH
J: TRBJ1-5
V: TRBV2
size: -

CDR3: ASSPSENSPLH
J: TRBJ1-6
V: TRBV27
size: -

CDR3: ASSLREWTDTQY
J: TRBJ2-3
V: TRBV28
size: -

CDR3: ASSEQGAQPQH
J: TRBJ1-5
V: TRBV2
size: -

CDR3: ASSGGGWAGGEQY
J: TRBJ2-7
V: TRBV7-2
size: -